Listed below are T cell receptor beta chains from one sample, sequenced in a study of cytomegalovirus exposure and HLA in healthy donors. Generated by immunoSEQ multiplex PCR, the TCRdb table keeps only in-frame clones and is missing some. The sample has more than 150,000 clones; 82% are singletons. The sequenced sample was PBMCs. The receptor source for this set is a man aged 35 to 55 in good health and CMV-seronegative. Both conserved end residues are part of each CDR3. A D gene is named only where the DNA matches it firmly. A row's size may be missing; if present it is once, few, many or a size class.

CASSPGGPAANTGELFF,TGTGCCAGCAGCCCGGGAGGCCCAGCGGCGAACACCGGGGAGCTGTTTTTT,TRBD2,TRBJ2-2,TRBV5-4,-
CASSRSTGGAGGELFF,TGCGCCAGCAGCCGTTCGACAGGGGGCGCTGGCGGGGAGCTGTTTTTT,TRBD1,TRBJ2-2,TRBV5-1,few
CASSTRTGPDSPLHF,TGTGCCAGCAGCACCCGGACAGGTCCGGATTCACCCCTCCACTTT,TRBD1,TRBJ1-6,TRBV11-1,-
CASSLLPRGANEKLFF,TGTGCCAGCAGTTTATTGCCCAGGGGAGCTAATGAAAAACTGTTTTTT,-,TRBJ1-4,TRBV27,-
CASNRQVGANTEAFF,TGTGCCAGTAACAGACAGGTTGGGGCGAACACTGAAGCTTTCTTT,-,TRBJ1-1,TRBV19,-
CASSKDRGPNTGELFF,TGCGCCAGCAGCAAGGACAGGGGGCCCAACACCGGGGAGCTGTTTTTT,TRBD1,TRBJ2-2,TRBV5-1,-
CASSPGTGQIWAEAFF,TGTGCCAGCAGCCCCGGGACAGGACAAATTTGGGCTGAAGCTTTCTTT,TRBD1,TRBJ1-1,TRBV27,once
CSVEGQGARYNEQFF,TGCAGCGTTGAGGGACAGGGGGCAAGGTACAATGAGCAGTTCTTC,TRBD1,TRBJ2-1,TRBV29-1,once
CASSLGRTGNTIYF,TGTGCCAGCAGTTTGGGCCGTACTGGAAACACCATATATTTT,-,TRBJ1-3,TRBV27,-
CASRTGTTPTDTQYF,TGTGCCAGCAGGACCGGGACTACTCCCACAGATACGCAGTATTTT,TRBD2,TRBJ2-3,TRBV27,once
CASSPQGQGARGNQPQHF,TGTGCCAGCAGTCCTCAGGGACAGGGGGCGAGGGGCAATCAGCCCCAGCATTTT,TRBD1,TRBJ1-5,TRBV7-8,few
CASSRKTGTTSGSNQPQHF,TGTGCCAGCAGCCGAAAAACAGGGACAACCAGTGGTAGCAATCAGCCCCAGCATTTT,-,TRBJ1-5,TRBV7-2,-
CASRAAETQYF,TGTGCCAGCAGAGCAGCGGAGACCCAGTACTTC,-,TRBJ2-5,TRBV6-4,few
CASSVVFSGGTDTQYF,TGTGCCAGCAGCGTAGTTTTCAGCGGAGGCACAGATACGCAGTATTTT,-,TRBJ2-3,TRBV9,-
CASSTGTGNEKLFF,TGCGCCAGCAGCACCGGGACAGGGAATGAAAAACTGTTTTTT,TRBD1,TRBJ1-4,TRBV5-1,-
CASSLRLAGEGETQYF,TGCGCCAGCAGCTTAAGACTAGCGGGAGAGGGGGAGACCCAGTACTTC,TRBD2,TRBJ2-5,TRBV5-1,-
CASSYLGRGNTEAFF,TGTGCCAGCAGCTACCTCGGCAGGGGGAACACTGAAGCTTTCTTT,-,TRBJ1-1,TRBV7-3,-
CASRGQGLYF,TGCGCCAGCCGAGGACAGGGCTTATATTTT,TRBD1,TRBJ1-3,TRBV10-1,-
CASSLTSGGNEQFF,TGTGCCAGCAGCTTAACTAGCGGGGGGAATGAGCAGTTCTTC,TRBD2,TRBJ2-1,TRBV7-9,few
CASSDPGQGSNYGYTF,TGCGCCAGCAGCGATCCGGGACAGGGTTCTAACTATGGCTACACCTTC,TRBD1,TRBJ1-2,TRBV4-1,-
CASSWDRDQPQHF,TGTGCCAGCAGTTGGGACAGGGATCAGCCCCAGCATTTT,TRBD1,TRBJ1-5,TRBV6-1,-
CANSQGENTEAFF,TGTGCCAACTCACAGGGAGAGAACACTGAAGCTTTCTTT,-,TRBJ1-1,TRBV6-1,-
CASSPPWAGRLVEQYF,TGTGCCAGCAGCCCCCCCTGGGCGGGAAGACTTGTCGAGCAGTACTTC,-,TRBJ2-7,TRBV7-9,-
CASSSIKNIQYF,TGTGCCAGCAGCTCAATCAAAAACATTCAGTACTTC,-,TRBJ2-4,TRBV7-2,-
CASSFSGGSNQPQHF,TGTGCCAGCAGTTTCTCAGGGGGCAGCAATCAGCCCCAGCATTTT,TRBD1,TRBJ1-5,TRBV28,once
CASSLQGEETQYF,TGCGCCAGCAGCTTACAGGGGGAAGAGACCCAGTACTTC,TRBD1,TRBJ2-5,TRBV5-1,-
CASSFRRDGGEQFF,TGTGCCAGCAGCTTCCGTCGGGATGGTGGTGAGCAGTTCTTC,-,TRBJ2-1,TRBV5-4,once
CASSKLAGEAFF,TGTGCCAGTAGCAAGCTGGCAGGGGAAGCTTTCTTT,-,TRBJ1-1,TRBV19,-
CASSLGPAGLLAKNIQYF,TGTGCCAGCAGTTTGGGGCCAGCAGGGTTGTTAGCCAAAAACATTCAGTACTTC,-,TRBJ2-4,TRBV28,-
CASTEPGRETQYF,TGTGCCAGCACCGAACCAGGGCGAGAGACCCAGTACTTC,-,TRBJ2-5,TRBV2,-
CASSLLQGGGMQTQYF,TGTGCCAGCAGCCTACTACAGGGTGGGGGTATGCAGACCCAGTACTTC,-,TRBJ2-5,TRBV7-3,-
CSTDRGSSEQYF,TGTTCTACAGACCGGGGATCTAGCGAGCAGTACTTC,-,TRBJ2-7,TRBV30,-